A single sample gave rise to the 17 T cell receptor beta chains below, sequenced in a study of T cells in Graves' hyperthyroidism and ophthalmopathy. Amplified TCR beta CDR3 regions came from RNA transcripts. TCR CDR3 underwent first-round RT-PCR with the HTBI primer set. Via MiXCR, TCRdb re-called the multiplex PCR reads, giving one row per CDR3 protein. The sample comprises approximately 370,000 distinct CDR3 sequences, about a sixth of which are singletons, and 30% to 35% rests with the top ten. Sequences were obtained from blood. Receptors originate from a woman in her twenties or thirties with Graves' hyperthyroidism that later progressed to Graves' ophthalmopathy.

Notes on this clonotype: A much larger clone differs from this one at a single base, so this may be a read error. CDR3 amino acids: CASSQDRGGSGPDTQHF. In DNA form, the CDR3 reads TGTGCCAGCAGCCAAGATCGGGGCGGCAGCGGACCCGATACGCAGCATTTT. The rearrangement joins TRBV3-1 to TRBJ2-3; D perhaps matches TRBD1 (5 bases). The J call may be mistaken, given a closer DNA end match to TRBJ1-5. Germline CDR1 reads LGHDT; CDR2 reads YNNKEL (reference sequence). CDR3 length equals 17 residues.

This clonotype was detected once. The chain links TRBV12-3 or TRBV12-4 to TRBJ2-4; possibly TRBD2 for D (5 bases). V lost 7 bases, J lost 1 base, and 14 bases lay in between. The CDR3 is 15 residues long. CDR3 DNA: TGTGCCAGCATAGGCGGTCCGGGGGCCAAAAACATTCAGTACTTC. The encoded protein is CASIGGPGAKNIQYF.

Written as DNA, the CDR3 is TGCGCCAGCAGCTTGGGGTCGTCGGGGGGAAACACCATATATTTT. Encoded protein: CASSLGSSGGNTIYF. V is TRBV5-1 and J is TRBJ1-3; D not resolved. The CDR3 covers 15 residues. V was pared by 0 bases and J by 4 bases, with 11 bases between. The V gene's germline CDR1 is SGHRS and CDR2 YFSETQ.

CDR3 coding DNA: TGTGCCAGCAGTTCCGCGACAGGGGGGTGGACTGAAGCTTTCTTT. Translating gives CASSSATGGWTEAFF. This chain connects TRBV12-3 or TRBV12-4 to TRBJ1-1, with TRBD1 matching 9 bases. Trimming took 4 bases from V and 5 from J; bases not matched to a gene: 8. The CDR3 has 15 amino acids.

This clonotype was counted ten times or more. The J gene is TRBJ1-6, the V gene TRBV6-1; a possible D gene is TRBD1 (6 bases). Germline CDR1 and CDR2: MNHNS and SASEGT. CDR3 length: 14 residues. V lost 7 bases to trimming and J lost 5 bases, with 12 bases between them. Here the CDR3 DNA reads TGTGCCAGCACGGGGGCTTACGATAATTCACCCCTCCACTTT. This translates into CASTGAYDNSPLHF.

This clonotype has at least ten counts. The chain employs TRBV11-2 and TRBJ2-3; no reliable D call. V was clipped by 4 bases and J by 0 bases, with 8 bases between them. The CDR3 is 14 amino acids. Germline assignment: CDR1 SGHAT and CDR2 FQNNGV. CDR3 in DNA: TGTGCCAGCAGCTCCCATGAGAGCACAGATACGCAGTATTTT. This codes for CASSSHESTDTQYF.

This chain links TRBV3-1 with TRBJ2-7, with 9 bases identical to TRBD1. V shed 3 bases, J shed 4 bases, and the junction held 16 bases outside the gene matches. This CDR3 is built from 18 residues. Germline-derived CDR1 and CDR2 are LGHDT and YNNKEL (reference sequence). The CDR3: CASSQDYTGTGTLYEQYF. Here the CDR3 DNA reads TGTGCCAGCAGCCAGGATTACACCGGGACAGGGACCTTATACGAGCAGTACTTC.

The rearrangement uses TRBV7-8 and TRBJ2-7; 9 bases map to TRBD2. Unmatched junction bases numbered 6, after V lost 5 bases and J lost 1 base. In germline, CDR1 is SGHVS, CDR2 FQNEAQ. The CDR3 loop spans 15 amino acids. The DNA for the CDR3 is TGTGCCAGCAGCCGCGCGGGGGGGCTATCCTACGAGCAGTACTTC. It specifies CASSRAGGLSYEQYF.

The chain is built from TRBV2 and TRBJ2-7; 8 positions agree with TRBD2. CDR3 size: 15 residues. CDR1 SNHLY and CDR2 FYNNEI come from the germline V gene. Losses at the gene ends were 7 bases for V and 7 bases for J; bases not matched to a gene: 15. The DNA for the CDR3 is TGTGCCAGCACCTCCCTCCCGAACGGGGGGGGAGAGCAGTACTTC. Translated, it gives CASTSLPNGGGEQYF.

About this clonotype: Being one base from a much bigger clone, this may be a read error. V is TRBV2 and J is TRBJ2-7; 13 bases agree with TRBD2. Germline lookup yields CDR1 SNHLY and CDR2 FYNNEI. The CDR3 length is 15 residues. V lost 3 bases to trimming and J lost 3 bases; unmatched junction nucleotides: 2. CDR3 sequence reads: CASSDRTSGSYEQYF. As DNA, the CDR3 is TGTGCCAGCAGTGATCGGACTAGCGGGAGCTACGAGCAGTACTTC.

The sample holds many counts of this clonotype. This chain joins TRBV10-2 and TRBJ2-3; possibly TRBD1 for D (5 bases). V was shortened by 4 bases and J by 4 bases, with 12 bases between the two germline ends. CDR3 length: 14 amino acids. Germline values: CDR1 WSHSY, CDR2 SAAADI. The CDR3 DNA reads TGCGCCAGCAGTGTTCAGGGAAGATCAGATACGCAGTATTTT. This encodes CASSVQGRSDTQYF.

The chain uses TRBV4-1 and TRBJ2-5; D could derive from TRBD1 or TRBD2 (5 bases each). V gave up 0 bases and J gave up 5 bases, with 13 bases separating them. CDR1 is MGHRA, CDR2 YSYEKL, per germline. The CDR3 has 15 residues. In DNA form, the CDR3 reads TGCGCCAGCAGCCAAGATGGGGGACGGATGGAGACCCAGTACTTC. Its translation is CASSQDGGRMETQYF.

The table lists this clonotype with many counts. The chain recombines TRBV20-1 with TRBJ2-7, with 8 nucleotides matching TRBD2. Per germline, CDR1 DFQATT and CDR2 SNEGSKA (reference sequence). Losses at the gene ends were 0 bases for V and 5 bases for J; bases not matched to a gene: 6. The CDR3 has 14 residues. The CDR3 DNA sequence: TGCAGTGCTAGAGACACGGGAGGGCCCCACGAGCAGTACTTC. Its translation: CSARDTGGPHEQYF.

This clonotype was seen many times. V usage is TRBV7-9 and J usage is TRBJ2-2; a possible D gene is TRBD1 (5 bases). V lost 5 bases and J lost 4, with 11 bases in between. CDR3 length: 14 residues. Germline loops: CDR1 SEHNR, CDR2 FQNEAQ (reference sequence). CDR3 region: CASSPQGTTGELFF. The CDR3 DNA sequence: TGTGCCAGCAGCCCGCAGGGAACCACCGGGGAGCTGTTTTTT.

In this sample, this clonotype turned up many times. V and J are TRBV18 and TRBJ1-5; D is undetermined. The CDR3 covers 12 residues. V lost 4 bases, J lost 3 bases, and 4 bases lay in between. CDR1 is KGHSH, CDR2 LQKENI, per germline. The CDR3 loop is CASSQNNQPQHF. The CDR3, as DNA: TGTGCCAGCTCACAAAACAATCAGCCCCAGCATTTT.

To note about this clonotype: Germline and junction disagree at one end, which may indicate a read error. CDR3: CAGSNEQGQGEKLFF. The DNA of the CDR3 is TGCGCCGGCAGCAATGAACAGGGACAGGGTGAAAAACTGTTTTTT. This chain uses TRBV4-1 with TRBJ1-4; 9 bases map to TRBD1. Germline V gene lookup returns CDR1 MGHRA and CDR2 YSYEKL. This CDR3 spans 15 amino acids.

The V gene is TRBV4-1, the J gene TRBJ1-4; 8 nucleotides match TRBD1. Germline V gene data show CDR1 as MGHRA and CDR2 as YSYEKL. The CDR3 loop spans 15 amino acids. J was trimmed by 6 bases and V by 4 bases; bases with no gene match: 7. Here the CDR3 DNA reads TGCGCCAGCAGCCTCGGCGACAGGGGAGATGAAAAACTGTTTTTT. It encodes CASSLGDRGDEKLFF.